Detailed here is one T cell receptor beta chain. Its matching antigen is unknown. A clone one base away is much larger, so this may be a read error. TCRdb re-derived calls from the reads in MiXCR, one entry per CDR3 protein. The table shows more than 75,000 distinct CDR3 sequences, with 29% occurring only once. The data belong to a study of T cell repertoires in cytomegalovirus infection. Study details: The authors relied on CMV epitopes, both recently identified HLA-C-restricted and well-studied HLA-B-restricted.

Per germline, CDR1 LNHDA and CDR2 SQIVND (reference sequence). V was clipped by 4 bases and J by 4 bases, with 2 bases between them. This CDR3 is 11 amino acids long. Study findings and constraints: Carriage of CMV together with the relevant HLA was identifiable through cumulative public TCR beta family frequency.

The clonotype was recovered from a human donor in good health (CMV status not recorded). Some clones in this sample may be carry-over from other donors' samples. The V call is TRBV19, the J call TRBJ2-1, with no clear D. The material was CD8+ T cells from cultured PBMCs, obtained from culture after CMV antigen stimulation. The DNA of the CDR3 is TGTGCCAGTAGTAAATACAATGAGCAGTTCTTC. Translation: CASSKYNEQFF.